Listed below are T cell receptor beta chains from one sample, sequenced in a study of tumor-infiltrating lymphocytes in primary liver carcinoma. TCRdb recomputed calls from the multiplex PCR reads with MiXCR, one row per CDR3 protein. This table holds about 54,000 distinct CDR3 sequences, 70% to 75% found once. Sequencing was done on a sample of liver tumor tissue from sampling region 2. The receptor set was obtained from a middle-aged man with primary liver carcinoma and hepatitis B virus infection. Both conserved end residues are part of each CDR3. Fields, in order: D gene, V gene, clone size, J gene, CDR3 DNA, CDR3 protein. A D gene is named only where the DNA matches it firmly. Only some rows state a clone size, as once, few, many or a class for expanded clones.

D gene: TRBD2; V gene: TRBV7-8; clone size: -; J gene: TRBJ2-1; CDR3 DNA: TGTACCAGCAGCCCAAGACTAGCGAATTACAATGAGCAGTTCTTC; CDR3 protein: CTSSPRLANYNEQFF
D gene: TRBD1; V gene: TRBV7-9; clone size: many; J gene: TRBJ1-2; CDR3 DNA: TGTGCCAGCAGCTTGGCAGACAGGGACTATGGCTACACCTTC; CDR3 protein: CASSLADRDYGYTF
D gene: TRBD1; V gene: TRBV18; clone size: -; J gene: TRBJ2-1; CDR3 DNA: TGTGCCAGCTCATCTCGACAGGGGGTGGATGAGCAGTTCTTC; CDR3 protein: CASSSRQGVDEQFF
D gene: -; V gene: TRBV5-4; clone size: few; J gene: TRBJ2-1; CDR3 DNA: TGTGACAGCACCCGTGGGGGTACCGGCCGCGCAGCCGATGAGCAGTTCTTC; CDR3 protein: CDSTRGGTGRAADEQFF
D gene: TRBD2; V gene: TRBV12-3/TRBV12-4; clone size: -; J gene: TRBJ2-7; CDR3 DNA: TGTGCTAGCAGTATCCCCGGGAGGGCCTTGGAAGAGCAGTACTTC; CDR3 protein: CASSIPGRALEEQYF
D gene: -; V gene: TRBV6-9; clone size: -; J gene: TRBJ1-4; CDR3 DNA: TGTGCCAGCATTTCTACAGGATCTCGTCCCACTAATGAAAAACTGTTTTTT; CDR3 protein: CASISTGSRPTNEKLFF
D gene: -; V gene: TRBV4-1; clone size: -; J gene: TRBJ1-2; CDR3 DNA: TGCGCCAACAGCCAAGAACTAGGGCGTCCATCAGGAGGCTACACCTTC; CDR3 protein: CANSQELGRPSGGYTF
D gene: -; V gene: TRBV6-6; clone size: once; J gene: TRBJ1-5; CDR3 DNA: TGTACCAGCAGTCTCCCCAATCAGCCTCAGCATTTT; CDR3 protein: CTSSLPNQPQHF
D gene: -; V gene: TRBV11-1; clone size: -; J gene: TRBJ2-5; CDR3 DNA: TGTGCCAGCAGCCCGCCCCCCGAGGTCAGTAAGGACTTCCAAGAGACCCACTACTTC; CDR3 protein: CASSPPPEVSKDFQETHYF
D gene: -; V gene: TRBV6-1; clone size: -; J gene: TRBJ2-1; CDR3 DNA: TGTGCCAGCAGTGAAGCTCACCCCGGAACAAGCGCCTACAATGAGCAGTTCTTC; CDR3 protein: CASSEAHPGTSAYNEQFF
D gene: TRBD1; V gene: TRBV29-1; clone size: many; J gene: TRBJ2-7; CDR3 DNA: TGCAGCGTGGGGACAGGGTTCGAGCAGTACTTC; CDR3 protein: CSVGTGFEQYF
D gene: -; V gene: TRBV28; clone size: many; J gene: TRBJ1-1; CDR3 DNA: TGTGCCAGCAGTTTATGGTTCCGAGGGATGAACACTGAAGCTTTCTTT; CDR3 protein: CASSLWFRGMNTEAFF
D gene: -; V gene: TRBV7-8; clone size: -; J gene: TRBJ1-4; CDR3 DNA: TGTGCCAGCAGCCCAGGGACAACTAATGAAAAACTGTTCTTT; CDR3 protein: CASSPGTTNEKLFF
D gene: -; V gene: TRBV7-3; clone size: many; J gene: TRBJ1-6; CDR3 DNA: TGTGCCAGCAGCTTAACGCCGGGCGACAATTCACCCCTCCACTTT; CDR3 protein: CASSLTPGDNSPLHF
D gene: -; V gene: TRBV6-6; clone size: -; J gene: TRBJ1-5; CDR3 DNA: TGTGCCAGCAGTTTCCCCAATCGGCCCCAGCATTTT; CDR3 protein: CASSFPNRPQHF
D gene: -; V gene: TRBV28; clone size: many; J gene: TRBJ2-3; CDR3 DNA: TGTGCCAGCAGTTTTGAGGGGGTGGATACGCAGTATTTT; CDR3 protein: CASSFEGVDTQYF
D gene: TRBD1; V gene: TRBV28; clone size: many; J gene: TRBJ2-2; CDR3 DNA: TGTGCCAGCAGTCCGACAGGGCGGACCGGGGAGCTGTTTTTT; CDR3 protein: CASSPTGRTGELFF
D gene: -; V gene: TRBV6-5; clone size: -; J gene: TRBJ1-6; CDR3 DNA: TGTGCCAGCCAAGATGGGGTAATAGATAATTCACCCCTCCACTTT; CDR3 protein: CASQDGVIDNSPLHF
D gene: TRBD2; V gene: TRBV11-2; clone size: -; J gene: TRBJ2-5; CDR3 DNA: TGTGCCAGCCGCTTAGGACCGCTGGGACTAGCGGGAGGTGAGACCCAGTATTTC; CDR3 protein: CASRLGPLGLAGGETQYF
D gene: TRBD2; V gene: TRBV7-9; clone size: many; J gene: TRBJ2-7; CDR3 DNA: TGTGCCAGCACCACCGGGACTAGCGGGTCCGAGCAGTACTTC; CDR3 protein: CASTTGTSGSEQYF
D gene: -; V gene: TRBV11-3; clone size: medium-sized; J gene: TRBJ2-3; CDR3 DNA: TGTGCCAGCAGCTCCGGTGGAGGAGGCTCAGATACGCAGTATTTT; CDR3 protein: CASSSGGGGSDTQYF
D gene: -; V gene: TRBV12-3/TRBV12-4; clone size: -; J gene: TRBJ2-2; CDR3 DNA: TGTGTCAGCAGCAGTAAGGGTCGGGGAACCATCGGGGAGCTGTTTTTT; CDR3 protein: CVSSSKGRGTIGELFF
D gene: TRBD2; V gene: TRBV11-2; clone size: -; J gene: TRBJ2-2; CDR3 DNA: TGTGCCGGCAGCTTAGTGGCACTAGCGGTAACAGGGGAGCTGTTTTTT; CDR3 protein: CAGSLVALAVTGELFF
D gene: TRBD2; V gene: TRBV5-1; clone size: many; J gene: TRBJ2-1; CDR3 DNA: TGCGCCAGCAGCCTGATAGCGGGAGGGCCGGCCAATGAGCAGTTCTTC; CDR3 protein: CASSLIAGGPANEQFF
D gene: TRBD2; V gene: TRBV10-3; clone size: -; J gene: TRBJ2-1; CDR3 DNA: TGTGCCATGAGTGAGGGGAGTACCGGACCAGCGGGAGTAGGTGAGCAGTTATTC; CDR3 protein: CAMSEGSTGPAGVGEQLF
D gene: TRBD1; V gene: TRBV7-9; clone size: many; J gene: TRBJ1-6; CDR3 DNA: TGTGCCAGCAGCACCCGACAGGGACATTCACCCCTCCACTTT; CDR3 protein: CASSTRQGHSPLHF
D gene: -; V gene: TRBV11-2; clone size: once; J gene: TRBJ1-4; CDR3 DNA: TGTGGTAGCAGCGCCGACCCCCGGGACGGGCGATCTAATGGAAAACTGTTTTTT; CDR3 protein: CGSSADPRDGRSNGKLFF
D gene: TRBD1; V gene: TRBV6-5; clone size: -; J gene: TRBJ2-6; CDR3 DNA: TGTGCCAGCAGATTAGGACAGGGATCCTCTGGGACCAGCGTCCTGACTTTC; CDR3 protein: CASRLGQGSSGTSVLTF